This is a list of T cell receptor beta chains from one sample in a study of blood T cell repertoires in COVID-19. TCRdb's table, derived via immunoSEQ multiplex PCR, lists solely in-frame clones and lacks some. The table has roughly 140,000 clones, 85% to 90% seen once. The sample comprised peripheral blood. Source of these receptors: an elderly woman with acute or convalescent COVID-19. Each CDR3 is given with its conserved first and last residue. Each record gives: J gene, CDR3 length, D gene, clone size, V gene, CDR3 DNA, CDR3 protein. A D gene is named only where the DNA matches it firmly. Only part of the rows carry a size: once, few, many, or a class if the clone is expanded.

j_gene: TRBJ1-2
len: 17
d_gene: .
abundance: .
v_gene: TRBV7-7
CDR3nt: TGTGCTAGCAGCTTAGAGGGAGGGCCGTGGGGAGGCTATGGCTACACCTTC
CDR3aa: CASSLEGGPWGGYGYTF

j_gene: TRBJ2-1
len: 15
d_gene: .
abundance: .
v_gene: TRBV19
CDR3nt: TGTGCCAGTAGTAAATCAGGGGTAGGGTACAATGAGCAGTTCTTC
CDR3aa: CASSKSGVGYNEQFF

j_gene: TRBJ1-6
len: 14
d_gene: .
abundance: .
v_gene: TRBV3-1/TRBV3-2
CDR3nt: TGTGCCAGCAGCCAAGCCTGGGGACAATCACCCCTCCACTTT
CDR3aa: CASSQAWGQSPLHF

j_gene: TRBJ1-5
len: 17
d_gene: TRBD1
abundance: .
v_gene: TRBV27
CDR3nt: TGTGCCAGCAGCAATATTGATGGGACAGCGGAGGGTCAGCCCCAGCATTTT
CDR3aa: CASSNIDGTAEGQPQHF

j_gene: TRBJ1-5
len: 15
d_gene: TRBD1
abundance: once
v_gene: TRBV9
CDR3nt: TGTGCCAGCAGCGTAGGGACAGGGGGCAATCAGCCCCAGCATTTT
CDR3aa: CASSVGTGGNQPQHF

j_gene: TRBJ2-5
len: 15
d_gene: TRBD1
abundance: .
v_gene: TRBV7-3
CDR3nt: TGTGCCAGCAGCTTACGTGGACAGGGGACGGAGACCCAGTACTTC
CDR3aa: CASSLRGQGTETQYF

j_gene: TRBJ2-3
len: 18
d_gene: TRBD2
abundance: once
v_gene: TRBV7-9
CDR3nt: TGTGCCAGCAGCTCCTTAGGTGCTAGCGGGAGCAACACAGATACGCAGTATTTT
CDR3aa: CASSSLGASGSNTDTQYF

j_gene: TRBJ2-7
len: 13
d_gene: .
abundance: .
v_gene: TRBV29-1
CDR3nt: TGCAGCGTTGAAGACGAAGCGACCTACGAGCAGTACTTC
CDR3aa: CSVEDEATYEQYF

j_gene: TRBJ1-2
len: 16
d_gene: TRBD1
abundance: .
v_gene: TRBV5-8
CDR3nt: TGTGCCAGCAGCTTATACGAGACAGGGGACAGGGGTGGCTACACCTTC
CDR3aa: CASSLYETGDRGGYTF

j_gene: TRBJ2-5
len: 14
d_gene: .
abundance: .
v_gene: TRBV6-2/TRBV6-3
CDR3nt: TGTGCCAGCAGTTACTCGAGGAGCTATGAGACCCAGTACTTC
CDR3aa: CASSYSRSYETQYF

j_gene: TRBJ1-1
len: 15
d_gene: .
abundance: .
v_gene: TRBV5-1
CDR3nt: TGCGCCAGCAGCTTGACAGGCGGAATCCTCACTGAAGCTTTCTTT
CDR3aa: CASSLTGGILTEAFF

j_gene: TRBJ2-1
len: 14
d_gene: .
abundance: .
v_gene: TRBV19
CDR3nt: TGTGCCAGTAGTATAGGAGGCACCTACAATGAGCAGTTCTTC
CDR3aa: CASSIGGTYNEQFF

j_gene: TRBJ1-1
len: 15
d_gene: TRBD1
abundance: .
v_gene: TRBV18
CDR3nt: TGTGCCAGCTCACGCGGACAGGCCTCGAACACTGAAGCTTTCTTT
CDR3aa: CASSRGQASNTEAFF

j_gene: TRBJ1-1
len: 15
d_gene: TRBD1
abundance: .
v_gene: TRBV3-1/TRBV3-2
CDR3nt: TGTGCCAGCAGCCAATGGACAGGGGGAAACACTGAAGCTTTCTTT
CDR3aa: CASSQWTGGNTEAFF

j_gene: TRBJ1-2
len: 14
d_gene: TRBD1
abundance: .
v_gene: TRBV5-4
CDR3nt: TGTGCCAGCAGCGGATCGGACAGGGGGCAAGGCTACACCTTC
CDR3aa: CASSGSDRGQGYTF

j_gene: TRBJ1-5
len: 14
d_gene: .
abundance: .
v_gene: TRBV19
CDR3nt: TGTGCCAGTAGTATAGTGGCAGGCAATCAGCCCCAGCATTTT
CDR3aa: CASSIVAGNQPQHF

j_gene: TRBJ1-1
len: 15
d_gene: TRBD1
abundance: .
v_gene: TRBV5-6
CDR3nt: TGTGCCAGCAGCTGGGGGACAGCGAGGAACACTGAAGCTTTCTTT
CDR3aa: CASSWGTARNTEAFF

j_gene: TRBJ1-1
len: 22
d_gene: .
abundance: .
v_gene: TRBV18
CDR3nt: TGTGCCAGCTCACCACCTAGGGGTACCTTGGGGGGGCGACTCGTTATGAACACTGAAGCTTTCTTT
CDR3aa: CASSPPRGTLGGRLVMNTEAFF

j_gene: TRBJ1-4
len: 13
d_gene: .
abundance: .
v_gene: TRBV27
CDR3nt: TGTGCCTGCGCCCGATCAACTAATGAAAAACTGTTTTTT
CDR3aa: CACARSTNEKLFF

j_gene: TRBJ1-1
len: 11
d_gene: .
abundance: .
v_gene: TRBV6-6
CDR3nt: TGTGCCAGCAGTGAACTCATGACTGCTTTCTTT
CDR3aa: CASSELMTAFF

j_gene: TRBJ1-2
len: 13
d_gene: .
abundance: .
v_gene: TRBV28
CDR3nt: TGTGCCAGCACCACTACTCGCGGGGGTGGCTACACCTTC
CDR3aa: CASTTTRGGGYTF

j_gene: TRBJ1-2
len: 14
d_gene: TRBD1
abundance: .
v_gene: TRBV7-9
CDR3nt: TGTGCCAGCAGCTTACTACAGGGGACCTATGGCTACACCTTC
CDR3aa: CASSLLQGTYGYTF